The clone carrying this TCR beta chain has more than one count but fewer than ten. Its antigen is still unknown. The data originate from a study of cytomegalovirus exposure and HLA in healthy donors. Study-wide points: A later analysis found common viral pathogens apparently linked to several of the most significant clusters. Excluded: some indistinguishable V segments such as TRBV6-2 and TRBV6-3. In a later analysis, TCR beta V- and J-gene trimming was associated with a missense DCLRE1C variant.

The PCR ran on 60 Vbeta and 13 Jbeta primers. TCRdb's copy holds only in-frame clones and misses some; the assay was immunoSEQ multiplex PCR. The data contain more than 80,000 clones, about 68% of them singletons. Germline V gives CDR1 SNHLY, CDR2 FYNNEI. There are 15 residues in the CDR3. The germline V and J ends were trimmed by 7 bases and 8 bases, with 18 bases remaining between them. The sample was PBMCs. The sequence was obtained from a human donor in good health. This chain connects TRBV2 to TRBJ1-6; D is undetermined. The CDR3 DNA sequence: TGTGCCAGCACGGGGAGTCCGGGTTCGGATTCACCCCTCCACTTT. This codes for CASTGSPGSDSPLHF.